The source of this TCR beta chain is a study of low-dose radiotherapy and immunotherapy resistance in tumors. Documented time point: before trial treatment. From germline, CDR1 is ENHRY and CDR2 SYGVKD. The CDR3 contains 15 residues. The V end lost 0 bases, the J end lost 7 bases, and 13 bases lay between the germline ends. With TRAV- and TRBV-specific primers, first-strand cDNA was made, covering the alpha and beta chains. With a V-primer adapter and a constant-region primer, TCRs were amplified for about 20 PCR cycles. In TCRdb, the reads were re-called with MiXCR into one record per CDR3 protein. Among tens of thousands of distinct CDR3 sequences listed, around 17% were seen once. The table lists this clonotype with a few counts.

This receptor was obtained from a male donor with prostate cancer. The chain links TRBV10-3 to TRBJ1-5; unclear D gene. This sample comprised PBMCs, obtained before treatment. The CDR3 loop reads CAISESPRSGQPQHF. Here the CDR3 DNA reads TGTGCCATCAGTGAGTCGCCCAGGTCGGGCCAGCCCCAGCATTTT.